A selection of T cell receptor beta chains follows, all from one sample in a study of cytomegalovirus exposure and HLA in healthy donors. Measured with immunoSEQ multiplex PCR; TCRdb has only the in-frame clones, and not every one. This sample carries about 400,000 clones, approximately 90% of them seen once, and the ten largest clones take roughly 0.75%. The sequencing input was PBMCs. The receptors shown here come from a woman aged 18-30 years in good health and CMV-seronegative. CDR3s include the opening cysteine and the closing phenylalanine or tryptophan. The order of the fields is clone size, J gene, D gene, V gene, CDR3 protein, CDR3 DNA. D genes are given only for firm matches. Size values are once, few and many counts, or a class for expanded clones, and some rows have none.

size: .
J: TRBJ1-5
D: .
V: TRBV9
CDR3: CASSVEGQGNQPQHF
DNA: TGTGCCAGCAGCGTTGAGGGGCAGGGGAATCAGCCCCAGCATTTT

size: .
J: TRBJ2-7
D: TRBD1
V: TRBV27
CDR3: CASSPSDRPLYEQYF
DNA: TGTGCCAGCAGTCCTTCGGACAGGCCGCTCTACGAGCAGTACTTC

size: .
J: TRBJ2-1
D: .
V: TRBV19
CDR3: CASSIELASYNEQFF
DNA: TGTGCCAGTAGTATAGAACTAGCTTCCTACAATGAGCAGTTCTTC

size: .
J: TRBJ2-1
D: TRBD2
V: TRBV15
CDR3: CATGLGRGVGEQFF
DNA: TGTGCCACCGGGCTTGGGCGGGGGGTAGGTGAGCAGTTCTTC

size: .
J: TRBJ2-3
D: TRBD2
V: TRBV5-1
CDR3: CASSLTGGRQDTQYF
DNA: TGCGCCAGCAGCTTGACGGGAGGCCGACAGGATACGCAGTATTTT

size: .
J: TRBJ1-2
D: .
V: TRBV5-8
CDR3: CASSLGRGSWGYTF
DNA: TGTGCCAGCAGCTTGGGGAGAGGGAGTTGGGGCTACACCTTC

size: .
J: TRBJ2-1
D: .
V: TRBV13
CDR3: CASSLGGSARFF
DNA: TGTGCCAGCAGCTTAGGTGGGAGTGCGCGGTTCTTC

size: once
J: TRBJ2-7
D: .
V: TRBV18
CDR3: CASSPRQSTSYEQYF
DNA: TGTGCCAGCTCACCCCGACAGTCCACCTCCTACGAGCAGTACTTC

size: .
J: TRBJ1-2
D: .
V: TRBV6-6
CDR3: CATLPIPVTIYGYTF
DNA: TGTGCCACCCTTCCCATCCCGGTTACGATCTATGGCTACACCTTC

size: .
J: TRBJ2-2
D: .
V: TRBV2
CDR3: CASSAWGGRVGELFF
DNA: TGTGCCAGCAGCGCTTGGGGGGGCCGCGTCGGGGAGCTGTTTTTT

size: .
J: TRBJ2-7
D: .
V: TRBV25-1
CDR3: CASSEGGRARRSEQYF
DNA: TGTGCCAGCAGTGAAGGGGGCAGGGCCCGACGGTCCGAGCAGTACTTC

size: .
J: TRBJ1-1
D: .
V: TRBV5-4
CDR3: CASSVGVTEAFF
DNA: TGTGCCAGCAGCGTCGGGGTTACTGAAGCTTTCTTT

size: .
J: TRBJ1-2
D: TRBD1
V: TRBV20-1
CDR3: CSARTGYGYTF
DNA: TGCAGTGCTAGGACAGGGTATGGCTACACCTTC

size: .
J: TRBJ2-1
D: TRBD2
V: TRBV30
CDR3: CAWRRRTSGYNEQFF
DNA: TGTGCCTGGCGCCGGAGGACTAGCGGATACAATGAGCAGTTCTTC

size: .
J: TRBJ1-1
D: .
V: TRBV27
CDR3: CASSLVFRGHEAFF
DNA: TGTGCCAGCAGTTTGGTATTTAGGGGCCATGAAGCTTTCTTT

size: once
J: TRBJ1-2
D: .
V: TRBV28
CDR3: CASSFSSARNYGYTF
DNA: TGTGCCAGCAGTTTTTCTAGTGCGAGGAACTATGGCTACACCTTC

size: .
J: TRBJ2-1
D: TRBD2
V: TRBV9
CDR3: CASTPTGASGNNEQFF
DNA: TGTGCCAGCACCCCTACTGGGGCTAGCGGTAACAATGAGCAGTTCTTC

size: .
J: TRBJ2-2
D: .
V: TRBV7-3
CDR3: CASSLGAGPNTGELFF
DNA: TGTGCCAGCAGCTTAGGGGCAGGGCCGAACACCGGGGAGCTGTTTTTT

size: .
J: TRBJ2-7
D: TRBD2
V: TRBV11-2
CDR3: CASTTGLAAYEQYF
DNA: TGTGCCAGCACCACCGGACTAGCGGCCTACGAGCAGTACTTC

size: once
J: TRBJ2-7
D: TRBD2
V: TRBV18
CDR3: CASSPFSGSAYEQYF
DNA: TGTGCCAGCTCACCTTTCAGCGGGAGCGCCTACGAGCAGTACTTC

size: .
J: TRBJ2-3
D: TRBD2
V: TRBV7-2
CDR3: CASAGVASTDTQYF
DNA: TGTGCCTCAGCGGGGGTTGCGAGCACAGATACGCAGTATTTT

size: .
J: TRBJ2-7
D: .
V: TRBV4-1
CDR3: CASGNRDSYEQYF
DNA: TGCGCCAGCGGGAACAGGGACTCCTACGAGCAGTACTTC

size: once
J: TRBJ1-2
D: .
V: TRBV28
CDR3: CASSPINPAEVSKDYGYTF
DNA: TGTGCCAGCAGTCCCATCAACCCCGCAGAGGTCTCTAAGGACTATGGCTACACCTTC

size: .
J: TRBJ1-2
D: .
V: TRBV28
CDR3: CASSFPRTVNYGYTF
DNA: TGTGCCAGCAGTTTCCCCCGGACAGTTAACTATGGCTACACCTTC

size: few
J: TRBJ2-1
D: .
V: TRBV28
CDR3: CASSLAYEQFF
DNA: TGTGCCAGCAGTTTAGCGTATGAGCAGTTCTTC

size: .
J: TRBJ2-2
D: TRBD1
V: TRBV5-4
CDR3: CASSLPLSDRENTGELFF
DNA: TGTGCCAGCAGCCTACCCCTATCGGACAGGGAGAACACCGGGGAGCTGTTTTTT

size: .
J: TRBJ1-6
D: .
V: TRBV6-5
CDR3: CASTPGQLNNSPLHF
DNA: TGTGCCAGCACTCCTGGACAGCTGAATAATTCACCCCTCCACTTT

size: .
J: TRBJ2-2
D: TRBD1
V: TRBV27
CDR3: CATGTGGTGELFF
DNA: TGTGCCACCGGGACAGGGGGAACCGGGGAGCTGTTTTTT

size: once
J: TRBJ1-2
D: TRBD1
V: TRBV30
CDR3: CAWRDRGQVYGYTF
DNA: TGTGCCTGGAGAGACAGGGGGCAGGTCTATGGCTACACCTTC

size: few
J: TRBJ1-3
D: .
V: TRBV2
CDR3: CASRSTVSGNTIYF
DNA: TGTGCCAGCAGATCGACAGTCTCTGGAAACACCATATATTTT

size: .
J: TRBJ2-1
D: .
V: TRBV7-9
CDR3: CASSPPLGANEQFF
DNA: TGTGCCAGCAGCCCGCCGCTGGGGGCCAATGAGCAGTTCTTC

size: once
J: TRBJ2-3
D: .
V: TRBV5-1
CDR3: CASSANTDTQYF
DNA: TGCGCCAGCAGCGCTAACACAGATACGCAGTATTTT

size: .
J: TRBJ2-3
D: TRBD2
V: TRBV6-5
CDR3: CASIGLAGTTDTQYF
DNA: TGTGCCAGCATTGGACTAGCGGGGACCACAGATACGCAGTATTTT

size: .
J: TRBJ2-7
D: .
V: TRBV28
CDR3: CASSLYPTSGLGDYEQYF
DNA: TGTGCCAGCAGTTTATACCCTACGTCAGGGTTGGGTGACTACGAGCAGTACTTC

size: .
J: TRBJ2-1
D: .
V: TRBV7-6
CDR3: CASSSPGSGYNEQFF
DNA: TGTGCCAGCAGCTCCCCGGGGAGCGGATACAATGAGCAGTTCTTC

size: .
J: TRBJ2-1
D: .
V: TRBV29-1
CDR3: CSVHPDSYNEQFF
DNA: TGCAGCGTTCATCCGGACAGCTACAATGAGCAGTTCTTC

size: once
J: TRBJ1-4
D: .
V: TRBV30
CDR3: CAWRRQATNEKLFF
DNA: TGTGCCTGGAGACGACAGGCAACTAATGAAAAACTGTTTTTT

size: .
J: TRBJ1-2
D: TRBD1
V: TRBV6-5
CDR3: CASSKTGDGYTF
DNA: TGTGCCAGCAGTAAAACAGGGGATGGCTACACCTTC

size: .
J: TRBJ2-7
D: .
V: TRBV21-1
CDR3: CASSNRDRGGEQYF
DNA: TGTGCCAGCAGCAACCGGGACAGAGGAGGGGAGCAGTACTTC

size: .
J: TRBJ1-1
D: TRBD1
V: TRBV4-1
CDR3: CASSQHWTGGTEAFF
DNA: TGCGCCAGCAGCCAACATTGGACAGGGGGCACTGAAGCTTTCTTT

size: once
J: TRBJ1-2
D: TRBD1
V: TRBV5-5
CDR3: CASSLFYPAGGIEAKDGYTF
DNA: TGTGCCAGCAGCTTGTTTTACCCGGCAGGGGGTATAGAGGCGAAGGATGGCTACACCTTC

size: .
J: TRBJ1-1
D: .
V: TRBV2
CDR3: CASSPSRGYTEAFF
DNA: TGTGCCAGCAGTCCCTCCAGGGGTTACACTGAAGCTTTCTTT

size: .
J: TRBJ1-4
D: TRBD1
V: TRBV28
CDR3: CASSIQQGPNEKLFF
DNA: TGTGCCAGCAGTATCCAACAGGGGCCGAATGAAAAACTGTTTTTT

size: .
J: TRBJ1-6
D: .
V: TRBV11-2
CDR3: CASSRPTENSPLHF
DNA: TGTGCCAGCAGCCGCCCGACAGAAAATTCACCCCTCCACTTT

size: .
J: TRBJ1-2
D: .
V: TRBV5-1
CDR3: CASSSGLQGAGNYGYTF
DNA: TGCGCCAGCAGCTCGGGCTTGCAGGGCGCCGGTAACTATGGCTACACCTTC

size: .
J: TRBJ2-2
D: TRBD1
V: TRBV6-6
CDR3: CASSPPGQGNSGELFF
DNA: TGTGCCAGCAGTCCCCCTGGACAGGGGAATTCCGGGGAGCTGTTTTTT

size: .
J: TRBJ2-1
D: TRBD2
V: TRBV11-2
CDR3: CASSAGGPYNEQFF
DNA: TGTGCCAGCAGCGCGGGGGGTCCCTACAATGAGCAGTTCTTC

size: .
J: TRBJ1-1
D: TRBD1
V: TRBV5-4
CDR3: CASSTGQGWTEAFF
DNA: TGTGCCAGCAGCACGGGACAGGGGTGGACTGAAGCTTTCTTT

size: .
J: TRBJ2-7
D: .
V: TRBV4-1
CDR3: CASSPRLVEVEQYF
DNA: TGCGCCAGCAGCCCTCGACTAGTTGAGGTTGAGCAGTACTTC

size: .
J: TRBJ2-7
D: TRBD2
V: TRBV14
CDR3: CASNLAGGYEQYF
DNA: TGTGCCAGCAACCTAGCGGGAGGATACGAGCAGTACTTC

size: .
J: TRBJ2-1
D: .
V: TRBV6-4
CDR3: CASSDYPTSLYNEQFF
DNA: TGTGCCAGCAGTGACTACCCGACAAGTCTCTACAATGAGCAGTTCTTC

size: .
J: TRBJ1-1
D: .
V: TRBV9
CDR3: CASSVAPGINTEAFF
DNA: TGTGCCAGCAGCGTAGCTCCGGGAATAAACACTGAAGCTTTCTTT

size: .
J: TRBJ2-1
D: TRBD2
V: TRBV6-5
CDR3: CASRGGTSGYNEQFF
DNA: TGTGCCAGCAGAGGAGGGACTAGCGGTTACAATGAGCAGTTCTTC